This T cell receptor (beta chain) was captured in a study of T cell changes during pregnancy in multiple sclerosis. TCRdb's copy holds only in-frame clones and misses some; the assay was immunoSEQ multiplex PCR. The table shows under 50,000 clones, with about nine tenths occurring only once. This CDR3 contains 15 residues. V shed 6 bases and J shed 1 base, with 12 bases lying between them. From germline, CDR1 is SGHDN and CDR2 FVKESK. Here the sequenced sample was CD4+ T cells from peripheral blood mononuclear cells, taken in the first trimester of pregnancy. The chain combines TRBV14 with TRBJ2-2; unclear D gene. The clonotype comes from a female donor in good health, enrolled as a control in a pregnancy study. The CDR3 bases are TGTGCCAGCAGTCCTGCACTGATGAACACCGGGGAGCTGTTTTTT. Protein: CASSPALMNTGELFF.